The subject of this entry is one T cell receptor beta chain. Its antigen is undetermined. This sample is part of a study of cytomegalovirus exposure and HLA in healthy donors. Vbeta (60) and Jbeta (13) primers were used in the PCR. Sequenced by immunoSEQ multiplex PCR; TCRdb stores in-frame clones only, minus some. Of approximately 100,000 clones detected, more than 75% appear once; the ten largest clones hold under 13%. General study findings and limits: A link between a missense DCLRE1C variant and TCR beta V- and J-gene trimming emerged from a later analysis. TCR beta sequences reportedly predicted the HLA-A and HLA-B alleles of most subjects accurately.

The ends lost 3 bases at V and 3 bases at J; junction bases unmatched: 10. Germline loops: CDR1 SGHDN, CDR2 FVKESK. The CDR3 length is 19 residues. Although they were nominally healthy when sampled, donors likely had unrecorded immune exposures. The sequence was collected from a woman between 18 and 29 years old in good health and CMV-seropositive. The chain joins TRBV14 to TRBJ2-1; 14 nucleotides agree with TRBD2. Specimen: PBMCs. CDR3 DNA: TGTGCCAGCAGCCATATTTCTGGACTAGCGGGAGGCAGCTACAATGAGCAGTTCTTC. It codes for CASSHISGLAGGSYNEQFF.